Following are 24 T cell receptor beta chains from one sample sequenced in a study of identical twins. TCRdb re-called the 5' RACE reads with MiXCR, one entry per CDR3 protein. The sample includes about 460,000 distinct CDR3 sequences, approximately 14% of them seen just once. A further study also used this sample, focusing on yellow fever vaccine responses in identical twins.

Input material: CD4+ T cells sorted from blood. The receptors here all came from a woman in her late teens or twenties in good health.

This clonotype was recorded a few times. The chain combines TRBV3-1 with TRBJ2-7, with D possibly matching TRBD2 (6 bases). V lost 2 bases to trimming and J lost 1 base, with 21 bases between them. The CDR3 is made up of 18 amino acids. In germline, CDR1 is LGHDT, CDR2 YNNKEL (reference sequence). CDR3 protein: CASSQLYWDSSTSYEQYF. For the CDR3, the DNA is TGTGCCAGCAGCCAATTATATTGGGACTCCTCTACTTCCTACGAGCAGTACTTC.

This clonotype was observed a handful of times. CDR3 protein: CASSSNKGGLNEQFF. For the CDR3, the DNA is TGTGCCAGCAGCTCGAACAAGGGGGGGCTCAATGAGCAGTTCTTC. The chain employs TRBV7-9 and TRBJ2-1; weak D call: TRBD2 (7 bases). This CDR3 comprises 15 residues. Germline CDR1 reads SEHNR; CDR2 reads FQNEAQ (reference sequence). V lost 4 bases and J 6 bases, leaving 16 bases between the germline ends. Together with reference TRBV7-9 and TRBJ2-1, the CDR3 gives the full variable domain: DTGVSQNPRHKITKRGQNVTFRCDPISEHNRLYWYRQTLGQGPEFLTYFQNEAQLEKSRLLSDRFSAERPKGSFSTLEIQRTEQGDSAMYLCASSSNKGGLNEQFFGPGTRLTVL.

This clonotype was counted between two and nine times. The chain joins TRBV5-1 to TRBJ1-4; D call uncertain. There are 10 residues in the CDR3. V dropped 6 bases and J dropped 4 bases, with 1 base sitting between them. Germline CDR1 SGHRS, CDR2 YFSETQ. The CDR3 DNA sequence: TGCGCCAGCAATAATGAAAAACTGTTTTTT. The encoded protein is CASNNEKLFF.

This chain links TRBV4-1 with TRBJ2-2, with a tentative D call TRBD2 (5 bases). This CDR3 contains 16 residues. The V gene lost 0 bases and the J gene lost 2 bases, with 10 bases spanning the gap. CDR1 and CDR2 from the germline V gene are MGHRA and YSYEKL. The CDR3 region is CASSQEGDFNTGELFF. In nucleotides, the CDR3 is TGCGCCAGCAGCCAAGAGGGAGACTTTAACACCGGGGAGCTGTTTTTT.

This clonotype has only a few counts. This rearrangement joins TRBV10-3 to TRBJ2-3; D unresolved. The CDR3 is 13 residues long. The V gene's germline CDR1 is ENHRY and CDR2 SYGVKD. Trimming cost V 4 bases and J 1 base, with 6 bases left between them. The CDR3 loop is CAISVDGTDTQYF. The CDR3 region has the DNA TGTGCCATCAGTGTAGACGGCACAGATACGCAGTATTTT.

This clonotype came up a few times. This rearrangement joins TRBV28 to TRBJ2-7; 9 bases fit TRBD1. The germline V gene encodes CDR1 MDHEN and CDR2 SYDVKM. The CDR3 length is 15 residues. V lost 6 bases and J lost 1; bases outside the gene matches: 7. Written as DNA, the CDR3 is TGTGCCAGCAGATTGGACAGGGGAGCATCCTACGAGCAGTACTTC. Translation: CASRLDRGASYEQYF.

V is TRBV20-1 and J is TRBJ2-4; 9 nucleotides line up with TRBD2. There are 14 residues in the CDR3. From germline, CDR1 is DFQATT and CDR2 SNEGSKA (reference sequence). With 1 base clipped from V and 8 bases from J, the junction kept 6 bases outside the gene matches. DNA of the CDR3: TGCAGTGCTAGAGGTGGGACTAGCATTGACATTCAGTACTTC. Translating gives CSARGGTSIDIQYF.

The chain links TRBV28 to TRBJ2-4; 9 bases match TRBD1. The CDR3 has 14 residues. V lost 2 bases to trimming and J lost 13 bases; unmatched junction nucleotides: 9. The germline CDR1 and CDR2 sequences are MDHEN and SYDVKM. In nucleotides, the CDR3 is TGTGCCAGCAGTTTAGTGTCCGGGACAGGGAACCAGTACTTC. This gives the protein CASSLVSGTGNQYF.

This clonotype was detected many times. V is TRBV7-9 and J is TRBJ2-7, with D possibly TRBD1 on 6 matching bases. Trimming cost V 5 bases and J 0 bases, with 8 bases left between them. The CDR3 extends over 13 amino acids. CDR1 is SEHNR, CDR2 FQNEAQ, per germline (reference sequence). The CDR3 sequence is CASSPGDSYEQYF. The CDR3 bases are TGTGCCAGCAGCCCAGGGGACTCCTACGAGCAGTACTTC.

This clonotype has only a few counts. The V call is TRBV18, the J call TRBJ2-5; D is unclear. Germline values: CDR1 KGHSH, CDR2 LQKENI. V shed 0 bases and J shed 4 bases, with 12 bases lying between them. CDR3 size: 15 residues. CDR3 DNA sequence: TGTGCCAGCTCACCACCGGGAATTGCACGAGAGACCCAGTACTTC. The encoded protein is CASSPPGIARETQYF.

This clonotype appeared a few times. V is TRBV10-3 and J is TRBJ2-7; D might be TRBD1 (6 bases). CDR1 and CDR2 from the germline V gene are ENHRY and SYGVKD. The CDR3 length is 12 residues. Trimming cost V 8 bases and J 10 bases, with 18 bases left between them. The CDR3 DNA reads as TGTGCCATCGCTGAAAATGTGGACAGTCAGTACTTC. Its protein is CAIAENVDSQYF.

The chain is built from TRBV7-3 and TRBJ2-2, with 10 nucleotides matching TRBD1. V lost 1 base to trimming and J lost 1 base; unmatched junction nucleotides: 6. The length of the CDR3 is 18 residues. Germline assignment: CDR1 SGHTA and CDR2 FQGTGA. DNA for the CDR3: TGTGCCAGCAGCTTAAGAGGGGGGACAGGGGTGAACACCGGGGAGCTGTTTTTT. This translates into CASSLRGGTGVNTGELFF. The full variable domain, its missing parts supplied by reference TRBV7-3 and TRBJ2-2, is GAGVSQTPSNKVTEKGKYVELRCDPISGHTALYWYRQSLGQGPEFLIYFQGTGAADDSGLPNDRFFAVRPEGSVSTLKIQRTERGDSAVYLCASSLRGGTGVNTGELFFGEGSRLTVL.

This clonotype came up a few times. The rearrangement joins TRBV20-1 to TRBJ1-2, with D unclear. V lost 0 bases and J 9 bases, leaving 11 bases between the germline ends. This CDR3 region has 12 residues. Germline values: CDR1 DFQATT, CDR2 SNEGSKA (reference sequence). CDR3 sequence: CSAREEAARYTF. The CDR3 region has the DNA TGCAGTGCTAGAGAAGAAGCAGCACGCTACACCTTC.

The genes are TRBV18 and TRBJ1-1; D is uncertain. Germline V gene sequence: CDR1 KGHSH, CDR2 LQKENI. The ends were cut back, 2 bases at V and 2 bases at J, with 6 bases in the middle. The length of the CDR3 is 13 residues. CDR3 sequence: CASSPDFNTEAFF. CDR3 nucleotide sequence: TGTGCCAGCTCACCAGACTTCAACACTGAAGCTTTCTTT.

This clonotype was observed at least ten times. This chain joins TRBV5-1 and TRBJ2-2, with D uncertain. The CDR3 totals 13 residues. V was clipped by 6 bases and J by 1 base, with 7 bases between them. The germline CDR1 and CDR2 sequences are SGHRS and YFSETQ. CDR3 sequence reads: CASNSGNTGELFF. The CDR3, as DNA: TGCGCCAGCAACTCAGGGAACACCGGGGAGCTGTTTTTT.

This clonotype came up a few times. The chain has TRBV29-1 and TRBJ1-2, with no clear D. The germline CDR1 and CDR2 sequences are SQVTM and ANQGSEA. The V and J ends lost 6 bases and 8 bases respectively, with 13 bases between them. This CDR3 region has 11 residues. This CDR3 is CSVSVAKGYTF. The CDR3 coding sequence is TGCAGCGTGTCAGTGGCTAAGGGCTACACCTTC.

The chain recombines TRBV7-9 with TRBJ2-7; 9 nucleotides align to TRBD2. The CDR3 is made up of 16 amino acids. CDR1 and CDR2 from the germline V gene are SEHNR and FQNEAQ (reference sequence). V dropped 7 bases and J dropped 0; count of bases not matched to a gene: 10. DNA for the CDR3: TGTGCCAGCACCTCCTGGAGCGGGGGGCTCTCCTACGAGCAGTACTTC. It yields the protein CASTSWSGGLSYEQYF.

The CDR3, as DNA: TGTGCCAGCAGTCCCCACCGGGCGGGAGTGGATGAGCAGTTCTTC. Its protein is CASSPHRAGVDEQFF. This rearrangement joins TRBV28 to TRBJ2-1, with TRBD2 matching 7 bases. Per germline, CDR1 MDHEN and CDR2 SYDVKM. This CDR3 is built from 15 residues. Trimming cost V 5 bases and J 8 bases; bases outside gene matches: 12. The whole variable domain, remainder taken from reference TRBV28 and TRBJ2-1, is DVKVTQSSRYLVKRTGEKVFLECVQDMDHENMFWYRQDPGLGLRLIYFSYDVKMKEKGDIPEGYSVSREKKERFSLILESASTNQTSMYLCASSPHRAGVDEQFFGPGTRLTVL.

The sample holds a few counts of this clonotype. The chain recombines TRBV6-1 with TRBJ1-1; no definite D call. CDR3 length: 14 amino acids. Trimming pared 6 bases from V and 4 bases from J, leaving 15 bases between. Germline V gene data show CDR1 as MNHNS and CDR2 as SASEGT. The CDR3 loop reads CASSSSAQSTEAFF. In DNA form, the CDR3 reads TGTGCCAGCAGCTCATCGGCCCAAAGCACTGAAGCTTTCTTT.

This chain joins TRBV20-1 and TRBJ2-5, with D possibly being TRBD2 (7 bases). Deletions cut 5 bases from V and 1 base from J, with 11 bases between. The V gene's germline CDR1 is DFQATT and CDR2 SNEGSKA (reference sequence). The CDR3 is 13 amino acids. DNA of the CDR3: TGCAGTGCTTCGAGGGGGGGCCAAGAGACCCAGTACTTC. The encoded protein is CSASRGGQETQYF.

This clonotype appeared many times. This chain uses TRBV15 with TRBJ2-5, with TRBD1 matching over 8 bases. CDR1 is LNHNV and CDR2 is YYDKDF in the germline V gene (reference sequence). CDR3 length: 16 amino acids. Trimming removed 1 base from V and 4 bases from J; junction bases left unmatched: 8. CDR3 amino acids: CATSRGRTGGGETQYF. CDR3 nucleotide sequence: TGTGCCACCAGCAGAGGAAGAACAGGGGGAGGAGAGACCCAGTACTTC.

This clonotype has a handful of counts. The CDR3 bases are TGCGCCAGCAGTGAGGACAGGTACCCCTACGAGCAGTACTTC. It yields the protein CASSEDRYPYEQYF. The chain carries TRBV10-1 and TRBJ2-7; D perhaps matches TRBD1 (6 bases). There are 14 residues in the CDR3. The V end was cut by 2 bases, the J end by 2 bases, with 10 bases between. Germline CDR1 and CDR2: WNHNN and SYGVQD (reference sequence).

This clonotype was observed a handful of times. In nucleotides, the CDR3 is TGCAGTGCTAGAGAGGGACTAGCGGGGTCGGTGCAGTTCTTC. Translating it yields CSAREGLAGSVQFF. The chain carries TRBV20-1 and TRBJ2-1; TRBD2 aligns across 13 bases. This CDR3 spans 14 amino acids. J lost 12 bases, V lost 0 bases, and 5 bases had no gene match. CDR1 is DFQATT, CDR2 SNEGSKA, per germline (reference sequence).

This chain joins TRBV6-2 or TRBV6-3 and TRBJ2-7; D is possibly TRBD2 (5 bases). Germline lookup yields CDR1 MNHEY and CDR2 SVGEGT. CDR3 length: 13 amino acids. Trimming left V 4 bases short and J 3 bases short, with 10 bases between. This chain's CDR3 is CASSFPGFYEQYF. Written as DNA, the CDR3 is TGTGCCAGCAGTTTCCCGGGGTTCTACGAGCAGTACTTC.